The sequence of this T cell receptor beta chain was determined in a study of PD-1 blockade in classical Hodgkin lymphoma. There was relapse after autologous stem cell transplantation in every patient, and there was variation in brentuximab vedotin exposure. The assay was immunoSEQ multiplex PCR, and TCRdb's table has in-frame clones only and misses some. Of approximately 15,000 clones in the sample, about 80% were seen once. This CDR3 spans 14 amino acids. Germline lookup yields CDR1 PRHDT and CDR2 FYEKMQ (reference sequence). V dropped 2 bases and J dropped 1 base, with 9 bases sitting between them.

This receptor was identified in a human donor with classical Hodgkin lymphoma. The chain couples TRBV13 to TRBJ2-7; perhaps TRBD1 as D (5 bases). The sample was peripheral blood mononuclear cells (PBMCs), taken at baseline. The CDR3 sequence is CASSLTGKSYEQYF. The CDR3 DNA reads TGTGCCAGCAGCTTAACAGGAAAGTCCTACGAGCAGTACTTC.